These 13 T cell receptor beta chains came from one sample sequenced in a study of a mutant IDH1 vaccine in newly diagnosed glioma (dated by TCRdb to about 2021). This sample's time point label indicates: baseline, week 1 (first vaccination visit). The treatment or condition tag for this specimen amounts to: pre-vaccination baseline after standard-of-care therapy. Library preparation used the immunoSEQ multiplex PCR assay. TCRdb provides this immuneACCESS table in a form limited to in-frame rearrangements. Some clones are lacking; in checked studies, under half of them reflect an unresolved V gene, and why the rest are absent is not known. This sample has about 59,000 clones in its table, and about nine tenths of those were observed once. The biggest ten clones account for about 2.5% of the sample. The starting material was PBMCs, obtained from a glioma patient treated with radiotherapy, temozolomide or both. The receptors were sampled from a man in his fifties with glioma.

This clone was counted only a few times. Different DNA sequences within this sample yield the same CDR3. This chain joins TRBV7-9 and TRBJ2-7; 8 bases are shared with TRBD1. This CDR3 is built from 12 residues. Germline CDR1 SEHNR, CDR2 FQNEAQ (reference sequence). With 5 bases clipped from V and 5 bases from J, the junction kept 2 bases outside the gene matches. The CDR3 loop is CASSLTGDEQYF. CDR3 DNA: TGTGCCAGCAGCCTGACAGGGGACGAGCAGTACTTC.

The chain recombines TRBV7-9 with TRBJ2-1, with TRBD2 identical over 9 bases. The trim removed 6 bases at V and 2 bases at J, leaving 5 bases unmatched. Germline V CDR1 and CDR2: SEHNR, FQNEAQ (reference sequence). The CDR3 length is 15 residues. The CDR3 region has the DNA TGTGCCAGCAGACTAAGCGGGGGGACCTACAATGAGCAGTTCTTC. It specifies CASRLSGGTYNEQFF.

The chain is built from TRBV7-9 and TRBJ2-3; TRBD2 aligns across 14 bases. V shed 3 bases and J 4 bases; nucleotides not matched to a gene: 12. The CDR3 extends over 19 amino acids. Germline values: CDR1 SEHNR, CDR2 FQNEAQ (reference sequence). CDR3 nucleotide sequence: TGTGCCAGCAGCTTCCTACACCCGACTAGCGGGGGGGCGTCAGATACGCAGTATTTT. Protein: CASSFLHPTSGGASDTQYF.

The rearrangement links TRBV4-1 to TRBJ2-7, with 7 nucleotides matching TRBD1. Germline trimming cut 5 bases from V and 0 bases from J; bases unmatched to any gene: 4. The CDR3 loop spans 14 amino acids. The germline gives CDR1 MGHRA, CDR2 YSYEKL. In DNA, the CDR3 is TGCGCCAGCAGCGGGACAGCCCTCTCCTACGAGCAGTACTTC. It codes for CASSGTALSYEQYF.

This sequence joins TRBV6-1 and TRBJ2-3; TRBD2 is a possible D gene (6 bases). Germline V gene lookup returns CDR1 MNHNS and CDR2 SASEGT. Trimming took 10 bases from V and 6 from J, leaving 17 bases between them. This CDR3 spans 13 amino acids. For the CDR3, the DNA is TGTGCCACCTCGGGTGGCCGGGGGGATACGCAGTATTTT. Amino acids: CATSGGRGDTQYF.

This clone was seen just once. The chain carries TRBV5-1 and TRBJ2-7; D gene uncertain. In germline, CDR1 is SGHRS, CDR2 YFSETQ. The CDR3 runs to 15 residues. V dropped 4 bases and J dropped 3 bases, with 17 bases sitting between them. CDR3 nucleotides: TGCGCCAGCAGCCGGTTCGGAACAGAGGACTACGAGCAGTACTTC. It specifies CASSRFGTEDYEQYF.

This sequence joins TRBV5-1 and TRBJ2-2, with 11 bases aligning to TRBD1. Germline V lookup: CDR1 SGHRS, CDR2 YFSETQ. Trimming cost V 7 bases and J 5 bases; bases outside gene matches: 4. This CDR3 is built from 14 residues. The CDR3, as DNA: TGCGCCAGCCGGGACAGGGGGACGACCGGGGAGCTGTTTTTT. Protein product: CASRDRGTTGELFF.

This rearrangement joins TRBV6-1 to TRBJ1-1, with unresolved D. Trimming removed 0 bases from V and 2 bases from J, with 4 bases in between. The CDR3 contains 13 residues. CDR1 MNHNS and CDR2 SASEGT come from the germline V gene. CDR3 bases: TGTGCCAGCAGTGAAGCGGACAACACTGAAGCTTTCTTT. It encodes CASSEADNTEAFF.

The V gene is TRBV4-3, the J gene TRBJ2-3; 8 nucleotides agree with TRBD2. CDR1 and CDR2 from the germline V gene are LGHNA and YSLEER. This CDR3 has 15 amino acids. After removal of 6 bases from V and 1 base from J, the junction contained 6 bases not matched to a gene. Here the CDR3 reads CASRRRAGGTDTQYF. As DNA, the CDR3 is TGCGCCAGCAGGCGCAGAGCGGGGGGCACAGATACGCAGTATTTT.

This clone was recorded only once. The V and J genes are TRBV7-3 and TRBJ1-6, with 7 positions matching TRBD1. Germline V CDR1 and CDR2: SGHTA, FQGTGA. The CDR3 covers 14 residues. Losses at the gene ends were 3 bases for V and 8 bases for J; bases not matched to a gene: 4. The CDR3, as DNA: TGTGCCAGCAGCTTTGGGACAGATCATTCACCCCTCCACTTT. It encodes CASSFGTDHSPLHF.

This chain uses TRBV5-4 with TRBJ1-5; D is unclear. Germline V gene sequence: CDR1 SGHNT, CDR2 YYREEE (reference sequence). V lost 4 bases and J lost 2, with 13 bases in between. This CDR3 contains 15 residues. CDR3 in amino acids: CASSHDPGGNQPQHF. CDR3 coding DNA: TGTGCCAGCAGCCATGACCCCGGTGGCAATCAGCCCCAGCATTTT.

This chain links TRBV14 with TRBJ2-1, with 10 bases identical to TRBD1. Unmatched junction bases numbered 9, after V lost 1 base and J lost 0 bases. This CDR3 has 19 residues. Germline lookup yields CDR1 SGHDN and CDR2 FVKESK. This CDR3 is CASSQGRTGGPSSYNEQFF. As DNA, the CDR3 is TGTGCCAGCAGCCAAGGGAGGACAGGGGGTCCCAGCTCCTACAATGAGCAGTTCTTC.

The rearrangement joins TRBV4-1 to TRBJ2-7, with 8 bases aligning to TRBD2. The trim removed 0 bases at V and 2 bases at J, leaving 9 bases unmatched. The CDR3 loop spans 17 amino acids. From germline, CDR1 is MGHRA and CDR2 YSYEKL. The CDR3 region has the DNA TGCGCCAGCAGCCAAGATCCGGGGGGGGCAGGGGCCTACGAGCAGTACTTC. Its translation is CASSQDPGGAGAYEQYF.